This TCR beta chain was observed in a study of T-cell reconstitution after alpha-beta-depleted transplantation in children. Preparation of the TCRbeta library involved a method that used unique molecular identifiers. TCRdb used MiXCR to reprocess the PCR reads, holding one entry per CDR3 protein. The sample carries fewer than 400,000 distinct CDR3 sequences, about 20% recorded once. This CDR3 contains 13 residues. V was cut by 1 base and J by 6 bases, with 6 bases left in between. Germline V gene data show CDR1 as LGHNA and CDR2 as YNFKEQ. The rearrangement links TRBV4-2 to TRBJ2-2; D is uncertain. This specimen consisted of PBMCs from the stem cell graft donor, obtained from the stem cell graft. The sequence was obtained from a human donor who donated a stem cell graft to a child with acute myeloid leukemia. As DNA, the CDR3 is TGTGCCAGCAGCCAAGTTGCGGCCGGGGAGCTGTTTTTT. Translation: CASSQVAAGELFF.